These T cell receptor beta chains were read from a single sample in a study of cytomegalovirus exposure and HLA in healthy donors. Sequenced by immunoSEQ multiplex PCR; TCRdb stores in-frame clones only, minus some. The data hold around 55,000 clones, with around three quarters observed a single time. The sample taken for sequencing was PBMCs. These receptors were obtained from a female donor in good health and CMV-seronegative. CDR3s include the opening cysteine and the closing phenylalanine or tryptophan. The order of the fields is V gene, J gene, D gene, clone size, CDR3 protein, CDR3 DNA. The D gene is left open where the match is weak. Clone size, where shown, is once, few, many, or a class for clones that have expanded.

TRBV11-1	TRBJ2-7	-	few	CASSLGWADSSYEQYF	TGTGCCAGCAGCTTAGGATGGGCCGACAGCTCCTACGAGCAGTACTTC
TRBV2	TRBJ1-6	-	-	CASSQGYGNSPLHF	TGTGCCAGCAGTCAGGGGTACGGCAATTCACCCCTCCACTTT
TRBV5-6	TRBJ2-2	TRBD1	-	CASNRDRGFLIATGELFF	TGTGCCAGCAACCGGGACAGGGGTTTTCTGATTGCCACCGGGGAGCTGTTTTTT
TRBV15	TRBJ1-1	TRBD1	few	CATSHKGTGRAFF	TGTGCCACCAGCCATAAGGGGACAGGGCGGGCTTTCTTT
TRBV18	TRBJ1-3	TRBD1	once	CASSPEGQRNTIYF	TGTGCCAGCTCACCCGAGGGACAGAGAAACACCATATATTTT
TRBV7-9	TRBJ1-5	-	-	CASSHPNRRDQPQHF	TGTGCCAGCAGCCACCCTAATAGGAGGGATCAGCCCCAGCATTTT
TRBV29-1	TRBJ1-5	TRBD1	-	CSVSGQNRDQPQHF	TGCAGCGTATCGGGACAGAATCGCGATCAGCCCCAGCATTTT
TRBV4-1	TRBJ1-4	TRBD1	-	CASSQDRQGSNEKLFF	TGCGCCAGCAGCCAGGACAGACAGGGATCTAATGAAAAACTGTTTTTT
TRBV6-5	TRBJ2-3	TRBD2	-	CASSWGTSGSTDTQYF	TGTGCCAGCAGTTGGGGGACTAGCGGGAGCACAGATACGCAGTATTTT
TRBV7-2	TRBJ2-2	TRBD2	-	CASSLGLAGGNTGELFF	TGTGCCAGCAGCTTAGGACTAGCGGGGGGCAACACCGGGGAGCTGTTTTTT
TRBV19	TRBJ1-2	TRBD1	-	CASSILEAGGGYTF	TGTGCCAGTAGTATTCTGGAGGCAGGGGGTGGCTACACCTTC
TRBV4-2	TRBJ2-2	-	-	CASSQDRGPRAGELFF	TGTGCCAGCAGCCAAGATCGAGGTCCCCGTGCCGGGGAGCTGTTTTTT
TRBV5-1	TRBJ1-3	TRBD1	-	CASSKGQGENTIYF	TGCGCCAGCAGCAAGGGACAGGGGGAAAACACCATATATTTT
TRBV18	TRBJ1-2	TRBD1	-	CASSTPGQAYGYTF	TGTGCCAGCTCCACGCCGGGACAGGCCTATGGCTACACCTTC
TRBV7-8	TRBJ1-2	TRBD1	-	CASSLTQGADWNYGYTF	TGTGCCAGCAGCCTTACACAGGGGGCGGATTGGAACTATGGCTACACCTTC
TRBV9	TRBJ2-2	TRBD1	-	CASSGTGDTGELFF	TGTGCCAGCAGCGGGACAGGAGACACCGGGGAGCTGTTTTTT
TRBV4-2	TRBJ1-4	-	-	CASSQGYTGSEKLFF	TGTGCCAGCAGCCAAGGGTACACGGGAAGTGAAAAACTGTTTTTT